Presented here are 11 T cell receptor beta chains from one specimen sequenced in a study of T cell responses to AZD1222 COVID-19 vaccine. Here immunoSEQ multiplex PCR was the method, and the copy in TCRdb shows in-frame clones only, minus some. The sample has about 150,000 clones; 91% are singletons. This specimen consisted of peripheral blood, obtained on day 0 of AZD1222 vaccination. These receptors were taken from an adult in good health.

The chain joins TRBV12-5 to TRBJ1-5, with D tentatively TRBD1 (6 bases). Germline CDR1 LGHNT, CDR2 FRNRAP. With 0 bases removed from V and 6 bases from J, the gap between germline ends came to 24 bases. This CDR3 is built from 19 residues. The CDR3 protein is CASGLVQILHGTLGQPQHF. The CDR3 region has the DNA TGTGCTAGTGGTTTGGTACAAATTCTCCACGGGACACTCGGTCAGCCCCAGCATTTT.

This chain joins TRBV11-2 and TRBJ2-1; possible D gene TRBD2, 6 bases. Germline V gives CDR1 SGHAT, CDR2 FQNNGV. The ends were cut back, 2 bases at V and 4 bases at J, with 12 bases in the middle. This CDR3 is 15 amino acids long. The CDR3 DNA sequence: TGTGCCAGCAGCTTAACTAGCCCACCTTACAATGAGCAGTTCTTC. The encoded protein is CASSLTSPPYNEQFF.

This chain joins TRBV5-1 and TRBJ1-4; D gene unclear. Germline lookup yields CDR1 SGHRS and CDR2 YFSETQ. V lost 0 bases, J lost 9 bases, and 15 bases lay in between. This CDR3 has 15 amino acids. The CDR3: CASSLGRTADQKLFF. CDR3 bases: TGCGCCAGCAGCTTGGGTAGGACGGCGGATCAAAAACTGTTTTTT.

The CDR3 reads CSVLKYQETQYF. The DNA of the CDR3 is TGCAGCGTTCTCAAGTACCAAGAGACCCAGTACTTC. The chain employs TRBV29-1 and TRBJ2-5; D is unresolved. The CDR3 runs to 12 residues. Trimming removed 5 bases at V and 0 bases at J, with 7 bases between. Germline CDR1 SQVTM, CDR2 ANQGSEA.

There are a few counts of this clone. The genes are TRBV4-1 and TRBJ1-4, with D unresolved. CDR3 length: 13 amino acids. The V gene lost 3 bases and the J gene lost 8 bases, with 10 bases spanning the gap. Germline V gene data show CDR1 as MGHRA and CDR2 as YSYEKL. This CDR3 reads CASSQRTSEKLFF. CDR3 sequence (DNA): TGCGCCAGCAGCCAGAGGACTAGCGAAAAACTGTTTTTT.

The V gene is TRBV7-8, the J gene TRBJ2-3; D not certain. CDR1 is SGHVS, CDR2 FQNEAQ, per germline. Trimming left V 1 base short and J 7 bases short, with 12 bases between. The CDR3 has 14 residues. CDR3 DNA: TGTGCCAGCAGCTTAGTCCCCCCGGTAAATACGCAGTATTTT. It encodes CASSLVPPVNTQYF.

The chain joins TRBV7-9 to TRBJ2-3; 9 nucleotides line up with TRBD2. Germline V lookup: CDR1 SEHNR, CDR2 FQNEAQ (reference sequence). The CDR3 length is 15 residues. Trimming at V came to 4 bases and at J to 0 bases, leaving 2 bases not matched to a gene. As DNA, the CDR3 is TGTGCCAGCAGCTCAGGACTAGCGAGCACAGATACGCAGTATTTT. As protein: CASSSGLASTDTQYF.

This chain uses TRBV28 with TRBJ1-2, with D uncertain. This CDR3 is 15 amino acids long. Germline CDR1 is MDHEN and CDR2 is SYDVKM. V lost 5 bases and J lost 4, with 17 bases in between. CDR3 in amino acids: CASSQVLGSGYGYTF. In nucleotides, the CDR3 is TGTGCCAGCAGTCAAGTCCTAGGCAGTGGCTATGGCTACACCTTC.

The chain combines TRBV7-9 with TRBJ2-1; 8 positions match TRBD1. CDR1 and CDR2 from the germline V gene are SEHNR and FQNEAQ (reference sequence). V trimming: 5 bases; J trimming: 10 bases; junction bases outside the gene matches: 13. This CDR3 contains 15 residues. The CDR3 is CASSVRDRYPREQFF. The CDR3 DNA follows: TGTGCCAGCAGCGTCCGGGACAGGTACCCGAGAGAGCAGTTCTTC.

The V gene is TRBV28, the J gene TRBJ2-2, with a weak D call TRBD2 (5 bases). The CDR3 runs 14 residues. The V end was cut by 7 bases, the J end by 2 bases, with 11 bases between. The germline gives CDR1 MDHEN, CDR2 SYDVKM. In DNA form, the CDR3 reads TGTGCCAGCAATAAGGGAGACAACACCGGGGAGCTGTTTTTT. This gives the protein CASNKGDNTGELFF. Looking up the rest from reference TRBV28 and TRBJ2-2 gives the full variable domain: DVKVTQSSRYLVKRTGEKVFLECVQDMDHENMFWYRQDPGLGLRLIYFSYDVKMKEKGDIPEGYSVSREKKERFSLILESASTNQTSMYLCASNKGDNTGELFFGEGSRLTVL.

This clone is a singleton in its sample. The chain carries TRBV18 and TRBJ2-3; the D gene is possibly TRBD1 (5 bases). With 2 bases removed from V and 7 bases from J, the gap between germline ends came to 10 bases. The CDR3 totals 13 residues. Germline CDR1 KGHSH, CDR2 LQKENI. CDR3 DNA: TGTGCCAGCTCACCAGGCAGGGAAAATACGCAGTATTTT. It yields the protein CASSPGRENTQYF.